The 25 T cell receptor beta chains reported below all come from one sample, sequenced in a study of T cells in pancreatic ductal adenocarcinoma. The selected patients with pancreatic ductal adenocarcinoma had surgery but no neoadjuvant therapy. Only in-frame clones appear in the TCRdb table, and some are missing; sequencing was by immunoSEQ multiplex PCR. The profile covers more than 85,000 clones, with roughly 96% appearing a single time and under 3.5% taken by the ten largest. The specimen sequenced was PBMCs. The receptors were sampled from a human donor with pancreatic ductal adenocarcinoma.

This clone was found once. The same CDR3 arises from other DNA sequences in this sample as well. V usage is TRBV7-6 and J usage is TRBJ2-7; tentatively, D is TRBD1 (5 bases). Germline-derived CDR1 and CDR2 are SGHVS and FNYEAQ. V was pared by 5 bases and J by 1 base, with 12 bases between. CDR3 length: 14 amino acids. The CDR3 sequence is CASSLGAGSYEQYF. The DNA of the CDR3 is TGTGCCAGCAGCCTAGGGGCAGGGTCCTACGAGCAGTACTTC.

This CDR3 reads CATSRAGSRQETQYF. CDR3 DNA: TGTGCCACCAGCAGAGCGGGTAGCCGGCAAGAGACCCAGTACTTC. This chain links TRBV15 with TRBJ2-5; no clear D gene. This CDR3 has 15 amino acids. The germline CDR1 and CDR2 sequences are LNHNV and YYDKDF (reference sequence). The V gene lost 1 base and the J gene lost 2 bases, with 11 bases spanning the gap. The whole variable domain, remainder taken from reference TRBV15 and TRBJ2-5, is DAMVIQNPRYQVTQFGKPVTLSCSQTLNHNVMYWYQQKSSQAPKLLFHYYDKDFNNEADTPDNFQSRRPNTSFCFLDIRSPGLGDTAMYLCATSRAGSRQETQYFGPGTRLLVL.

The chain links TRBV7-6 to TRBJ2-5, with 8 bases fitting TRBD2. In germline, CDR1 is SGHVS, CDR2 FNYEAQ. There are 16 residues in the CDR3. Losses at the gene ends were 1 base for V and 5 bases for J; bases not matched to a gene: 9. CDR3 sequence (DNA): TGTGCCAGCAGCTTAGGTCTAGCGGGCGAGGGCGAGACCCAGTACTTC. It codes for CASSLGLAGEGETQYF.

J is TRBJ2-3 and V is TRBV2; D gene ambiguous. V lost 7 bases to trimming and J lost 0 bases, with 8 bases between them. The CDR3 covers 13 residues. Per the germline V gene, CDR1 is SNHLY and CDR2 is FYNNEI. The CDR3 bases are TGTGCCAGCATGGGCAGAAGCACAGATACGCAGTATTTT. It specifies CASMGRSTDTQYF.

The gene calls are TRBV6-5 and TRBJ1-1, with 8 bases matching TRBD1. V was clipped by 6 bases and J by 4 bases; unmatched bases: 7. CDR3 length equals 14 residues. Looked up from germline, CDR1 is MNHEY and CDR2 is SVGAGI. The CDR3 region is CASRSQGVGTEAFF. CDR3 nucleotides: TGTGCCAGCAGATCACAGGGGGTGGGCACTGAAGCTTTCTTT.

V and J are TRBV29-1 and TRBJ2-1; possible D gene TRBD2, 6 bases. CDR3 length: 16 amino acids. Trimming left V 3 bases short and J 2 bases short, with 17 bases between. Germline CDR1 reads SQVTM; CDR2 reads ANQGSEA. The CDR3 loop reads CSVDRGRGPPYNEQFF. The DNA for the CDR3 is TGCAGCGTTGACAGAGGGCGGGGACCCCCCTACAATGAGCAGTTCTTC.

The chain uses TRBV5-1 and TRBJ2-5; 13 nucleotides line up with TRBD2. J was trimmed by 5 bases and V by 3 bases; bases with no gene match: 7. Germline assignment: CDR1 SGHRS and CDR2 YFSETQ. The CDR3 covers 16 residues. The CDR3 protein is CASSSPGLAGVETQYF. CDR3 sequence (DNA): TGCGCCAGCAGCTCGCCAGGACTAGCGGGAGTTGAGACCCAGTACTTC.

The CDR3 sequence is CAWSVIAGVGHEQYF. CDR3 nucleotide sequence: TGTGCCTGGAGTGTAATTGCGGGAGTAGGCCACGAGCAGTACTTC. The J gene is TRBJ2-7, the V gene TRBV30, with 7 bases that match TRBD2. This CDR3 has 15 residues. V lost 0 bases to trimming and J lost 5 bases; unmatched junction nucleotides: 10. The germline V gene has CDR1 GTSNPN and CDR2 SVGIG (reference sequence). The entire variable domain, with the rest obtained from reference TRBV30 and TRBJ2-7, is as follows: SQTIHQWPATLVQPVGSPLSLECTVEGTSNPNLYWYRQAAGRGLQLLFYSVGIGQISSEVPQNLSASRPQDRQFILSSKKLLLSDSGFYLCAWSVIAGVGHEQYFGPGTRLTVT.

This chain uses TRBV30 with TRBJ2-2, with 8 bases fitting TRBD2. The germline V gene has CDR1 GTSNPN and CDR2 SVGIG (reference sequence). Trimming cost V 4 bases and J 1 base; bases outside gene matches: 2. The CDR3 has 14 amino acids. The CDR3 reads CAWKLAENTGELFF. The DNA for the CDR3 is TGTGCCTGGAAACTAGCGGAGAACACCGGGGAGCTGTTTTTT. The variable domain in full, with the rest retrieved from reference TRBV30 and TRBJ2-2, is SQTIHQWPATLVQPVGSPLSLECTVEGTSNPNLYWYRQAAGRGLQLLFYSVGIGQISSEVPQNLSASRPQDRQFILSSKKLLLSDSGFYLCAWKLAENTGELFFGEGSRLTVL.

The rearrangement links TRBV10-3 to TRBJ2-7; 7 nucleotides align to TRBD1. Germline V gene sequence: CDR1 ENHRY, CDR2 SYGVKD. V was pared by 11 bases and J by 1 base, with 11 bases of the junction left unmatched. This CDR3 region has 14 residues. The CDR3 region is CAARGRDSSYEQYF. CDR3 sequence (DNA): TGTGCCGCCCGAGGACGGGACAGTTCCTACGAGCAGTACTTC.

The chain recombines TRBV2 with TRBJ2-5; 7 nucleotides align to TRBD2. Germline CDR1 reads SNHLY; CDR2 reads FYNNEI. The length of the CDR3 is 13 residues. The V gene end was trimmed by 7 bases and the J gene end by 4 bases; junction bases not matched to a gene: 6. The CDR3 sequence: CASTGREGETQYF. The CDR3 DNA reads as TGTGCCAGCACAGGCAGGGAGGGAGAGACCCAGTACTTC.

This clone was detected once. V is TRBV28 and J is TRBJ2-1; 7 bases are a match to TRBD1. The CDR3 loop spans 15 amino acids. Germline CDR1 reads MDHEN; CDR2 reads SYDVKM. V trimming: 6 bases; J trimming: 0 bases; junction bases outside the gene matches: 5. The CDR3 DNA follows: TGTGCCAGCAGGTCGGGACAGAGCTCCTACAATGAGCAGTTCTTC. Translated: CASRSGQSSYNEQFF.

V is TRBV5-1 and J is TRBJ2-7; D is undetermined. Deletions cut 0 bases from V and 3 bases from J, with 7 bases between. Germline V gene lookup returns CDR1 SGHRS and CDR2 YFSETQ. This CDR3 is 13 amino acids long. CDR3 nucleotides: TGCGCCAGCAGCTTGGACTACCTCTACGAGCAGTACTTC. This gives the protein CASSLDYLYEQYF.

The V and J genes are TRBV5-1 and TRBJ2-5; 11 bases are a match to TRBD2. CDR1 and CDR2 (germline): SGHRS, YFSETQ. Germline trimming cut 5 bases from V and 2 bases from J; bases unmatched to any gene: 8. The CDR3 is 16 residues long. The CDR3 here is CASRATSGGTQETQYF. For the CDR3, the DNA is TGCGCCAGCAGGGCTACTAGCGGGGGTACACAAGAGACCCAGTACTTC.

V gene TRBV29-1 combines with J gene TRBJ2-1; D gene unclear. Germline assignment: CDR1 SQVTM and CDR2 ANQGSEA. Deletions cut 0 bases from V and 4 bases from J, with 16 bases between. This CDR3 contains 16 residues. CDR3 sequence: CSVEDLSGLSYNEQFF. The CDR3 region has the DNA TGCAGCGTTGAAGATCTGTCAGGTCTTAGTTACAATGAGCAGTTCTTC.

This chain joins TRBV4-3 and TRBJ2-7, with 7 bases fitting TRBD1. Germline assignment: CDR1 LGHNA and CDR2 YSLEER. J lost 0 bases, V lost 6 bases, and 5 bases had no gene match. This CDR3 comprises 14 residues. The CDR3 is CASSTTGSSYEQYF. For the CDR3, the DNA is TGCGCCAGCAGTACGACAGGGAGCTCCTACGAGCAGTACTTC.

The chain employs TRBV30 and TRBJ2-7, with a tentative D call TRBD2 (6 bases). The germline CDR1 and CDR2 sequences are GTSNPN and SVGIG (reference sequence). This CDR3 is built from 11 residues. V shed 5 bases and J shed 4 bases, with 9 bases lying between them. The chain's CDR3 is CAWGRGYEQYF. CDR3 nucleotide sequence: TGTGCCTGGGGGCGGGGTTACGAGCAGTACTTC.

The chain combines TRBV6-5 with TRBJ1-5; 7 bases are shared with TRBD1. V was pared by 6 bases and J by 4 bases, with 6 bases of the junction left unmatched. CDR3 length: 14 residues. Germline-derived CDR1 and CDR2 are MNHEY and SVGAGI. The CDR3 DNA is TGTGCCAGCAGCAGACAGGGTGGGAATCAGCCCCAGCATTTT. Translated: CASSRQGGNQPQHF.

This chain links TRBV5-4 with TRBJ2-2; TRBD1 matches at 8 bases. Germline CDR1 SGHNT, CDR2 YYREEE (reference sequence). The CDR3 is 15 residues long. The ends lost 5 bases at V and 1 base at J; junction bases unmatched: 4. The CDR3: CASRRGQGNTGELFF. As DNA, the CDR3 is TGTGCCAGCAGACGTGGACAGGGGAACACCGGGGAGCTGTTTTTT.

Notes on this clone: The junction and the germline gene differ at one end; a read error may be behind it. This rearrangement joins TRBV6-5 to TRBJ2-7, with D possibly matching TRBD2 (6 bases). The CDR3 consists of 14 residues. CDR1 and CDR2 (germline): MNHEY, SVGAGI. DNA of the CDR3: TGTGCCAGCAGTTCCGGGACTTACTCCGACGAGCAGTACTTC. Translated, it gives CASSSGTYSDEQYF.

The chain couples TRBV9 to TRBJ2-7, with D uncertain. Germline V CDR1 and CDR2: SGDLS, YYNGEE. The CDR3 totals 13 residues. The ends were cut back, 6 bases at V and 0 bases at J, with 10 bases in the middle. CDR3: CASNGDRSYEQYF. The CDR3 DNA is TGTGCCAGCAACGGTGATCGCTCCTACGAGCAGTACTTC.

This chain connects TRBV5-1 to TRBJ1-1, with 9 bases that match TRBD1. The CDR3 is made up of 14 amino acids. Germline V gene sequence: CDR1 SGHRS, CDR2 YFSETQ. After removal of 2 bases from V and 3 bases from J, the junction contained 2 bases not matched to a gene. CDR3 sequence (DNA): TGCGCCAGCAGCTTAGACAGGGGGGACACTGAAGCTTTCTTT. Translating it yields CASSLDRGDTEAFF. The whole variable domain, filled in from reference TRBV5-1 and TRBJ1-1, reads KAGVTQTPRYLIKTRGQQVTLSCSPISGHRSVSWYQQTPGQGLQFLFEYFSETQRNKGNFPGRFSGRQFSNSRSEMNVSTLELGDSALYLCASSLDRGDTEAFFGQGTRLTVV.

This chain connects TRBV6-4 to TRBJ2-1, with 12 bases aligning to TRBD2. CDR1 is MRHNA and CDR2 is SNTAGT in the germline V gene. The CDR3 is made up of 14 amino acids. V gave up 6 bases and J gave up 9 bases; unmatched junction bases: 6. The chain's CDR3 is CASRTTSGSGEQFF. CDR3 sequence (DNA): TGTGCCAGCAGGACGACTAGCGGGAGCGGTGAGCAGTTCTTC.

The chain is built from TRBV10-3 and TRBJ2-7; D is undetermined. V was shortened by 1 base and J by 4 bases, with 8 bases between the two germline ends. The CDR3 is 13 amino acids. Germline-derived CDR1 and CDR2 are ENHRY and SYGVKD. Here the CDR3 DNA reads TGTGCCATCAGTGAGTACGTCGGGTACGAGCAGTACTTC. This sequence encodes CAISEYVGYEQYF.

V usage is TRBV18 and J usage is TRBJ2-7; possible D gene TRBD1, 5 bases. Germline V lookup: CDR1 KGHSH, CDR2 LQKENI. The length of the CDR3 is 14 residues. Trimming removed 3 bases from V and 4 bases from J, with 13 bases in between. The CDR3 sequence: CASSPRQMGYEQYF. For the CDR3, the DNA is TGTGCCAGCTCACCCCGACAGATGGGGTACGAGCAGTACTTC.